Shown below are 16 T cell receptor beta chains from a single sample sequenced in a study of T cells after yellow fever vaccination. Via MiXCR, TCRdb re-called the 5' RACE reads, giving one row per CDR3 protein. The table includes approximately 510,000 distinct CDR3 sequences, less than 25% detected once. The sample here was PBMCs, taken 21 days after the first yellow fever vaccination. These receptors were taken from a man aged 18 to 29 who received the YFV17D yellow fever vaccine.

This clonotype came up a few times. The chain combines TRBV5-4 with TRBJ1-1; D is uncertain. Germline V gene data show CDR1 as SGHNT and CDR2 as YYREEE (reference sequence). V was cut by 3 bases and J by 0 bases, with 9 bases left in between. This CDR3 comprises 14 residues. CDR3 loop: CASSSKQMNTEAFF. CDR3 nucleotide sequence: TGTGCCAGCAGCTCAAAACAGATGAACACTGAAGCTTTCTTT.

A few counts support this clonotype. The chain links TRBV6-5 to TRBJ2-5; D might be TRBD1 (6 bases). The CDR3 sequence is 14 residues long. V lost 0 bases and J 4 bases, leaving 9 bases between the germline ends. Germline V gene data show CDR1 as MNHEY and CDR2 as SVGAGI. The CDR3 loop is CASSYSTGTETQYF. CDR3 nucleotide sequence: TGTGCCAGCAGTTACTCCACAGGGACAGAGACCCAGTACTTC.

The chain carries TRBV7-8 and TRBJ2-3, with 11 positions matching TRBD2. V lost 6 bases, J lost 3 bases, and 5 bases stayed unmatched. Per germline, CDR1 SGHVS and CDR2 FQNEAQ. This CDR3 has 15 amino acids. CDR3 bases: TGTGCCAGCAGTTTACTAGCGGGGGAAACAGATACGCAGTATTTT. This sequence encodes CASSLLAGETDTQYF.

The rearrangement links TRBV4-1 to TRBJ2-7, with D unclear. Germline-derived CDR1 and CDR2 are MGHRA and YSYEKL. The CDR3 is 13 amino acids. V lost 1 base and J lost 2, with 6 bases in between. The CDR3 is CASSQGGPYEQYF. The CDR3, as DNA: TGCGCCAGCAGCCAAGGAGGACCCTACGAGCAGTACTTC.

This sequence joins TRBV7-9 and TRBJ2-1; D is possibly TRBD1 (5 bases). This CDR3 is 14 amino acids long. The ends were cut back, 5 bases at V and 3 bases at J, with 11 bases in the middle. The germline CDR1 and CDR2 sequences are SEHNR and FQNEAQ (reference sequence). CDR3 coding DNA: TGTGCCAGCAGCGACAGTGGATACTACAATGAGCAGTTCTTC. Amino acids: CASSDSGYYNEQFF.

The chain carries TRBV20-1 and TRBJ2-1, with 11 positions matching TRBD2. The CDR3 is made up of 15 amino acids. Trimming took 6 bases from V and 10 from J; bases not matched to a gene: 14. Germline assignment: CDR1 DFQATT and CDR2 SNEGSKA (reference sequence). The CDR3 spells CSAVVLAGGPGEQFF. DNA for the CDR3: TGCAGTGCGGTCGTTTTAGCGGGGGGGCCGGGAGAGCAGTTCTTC.

V usage is TRBV5-1 and J usage is TRBJ2-3; TRBD1 agrees at 7 bases. The CDR3 has 16 amino acids. The V gene's germline CDR1 is SGHRS and CDR2 YFSETQ. J gave up 0 bases and V 2 bases, and 6 bases lay outside the gene matches. DNA of the CDR3: TGCGCCAGCAGCTTTGGACAGGTACCTAGCACAGATACGCAGTATTTT. This translates into CASSFGQVPSTDTQYF.

This clonotype was seen only a few times. The chain has TRBV7-3 and TRBJ2-1; 7 nucleotides line up with TRBD2. V trimming: 2 bases; J trimming: 7 bases; junction bases outside the gene matches: 5. The V gene's germline CDR1 is SGHTA and CDR2 FQGTGA. The CDR3 length is 14 residues. CDR3 nucleotide sequence: TGTGCCAGCAGCTTAGAGGCTAGCGGTAATGAGCAGTTCTTC. Protein product: CASSLEASGNEQFF.

The chain employs TRBV9 and TRBJ1-2, with D possibly being TRBD1 (5 bases). The V end lost 3 bases, the J end lost 4 bases, and 16 bases lay between the germline ends. This CDR3 has 15 amino acids. Germline lookup yields CDR1 SGDLS and CDR2 YYNGEE. CDR3 sequence reads: CASSDTQGSRYGYTF. The CDR3, as DNA: TGTGCCAGCAGCGACACCCAGGGATCTCGCTATGGCTACACCTTC.

This clonotype occurred a few times. J is TRBJ1-4 and V is TRBV5-1; D is undetermined. V was pared by 0 bases and J by 7 bases, with 10 bases between. Germline CDR1 is SGHRS and CDR2 is YFSETQ. The CDR3 is 14 residues long. Here the CDR3 reads CASSLVGSGEKLFF. The CDR3 DNA sequence: TGCGCCAGCAGCTTGGTAGGGTCGGGTGAAAAACTGTTTTTT.

This clonotype has a handful of counts. V and J are TRBV29-1 and TRBJ2-1; tentatively, D is TRBD2 (6 bases). Trimming cost V 4 bases and J 6 bases, with 16 bases left between them. CDR1 is SQVTM and CDR2 is ANQGSEA in the germline V gene. The CDR3 covers 14 residues. As DNA, the CDR3 is TGCAGCGTTGGAAGGCCGGGGGTGCGCAATGAGCAGTTCTTC. It is translated as CSVGRPGVRNEQFF.

This sequence joins TRBV29-1 and TRBJ2-1, with D perhaps TRBD1 (5 bases). Germline V gene sequence: CDR1 SQVTM, CDR2 ANQGSEA. Trimming stripped 4 bases from V and 1 base from J, with 17 bases between. The CDR3 sequence is 16 residues long. The CDR3 coding sequence is TGCAGCGTTGCCTCGGTAGGGGCCGATTCCTACAATGAGCAGTTCTTC. Residues: CSVASVGADSYNEQFF.

The J gene is TRBJ2-6, the V gene TRBV20-1, with a weak D call TRBD2 (5 bases). Germline CDR1 reads DFQATT; CDR2 reads SNEGSKA (reference sequence). Trimming removed 6 bases from V and 0 bases from J, with 6 bases in between. The CDR3 covers 13 residues. Here the CDR3 reads CSAGSSGANVLTF. The CDR3 DNA reads TGCAGTGCGGGGAGCTCTGGGGCCAACGTCCTGACTTTC.

This clonotype has only a few counts. CDR3 region: CASSLAVAGTTSSSYEQYV. DNA for the CDR3: TGTGCCAGCAGCTTAGCGGTAGCGGGGACTACTTCTAGCTCCTACGAGCAGTACGTC. The V and J genes are TRBV11-1 and TRBJ2-7, with 8 bases matching TRBD2. This CDR3 has 19 residues. Trimming at V came to 0 bases and at J to 0 bases, leaving 13 bases not matched to a gene. Germline V gene data show CDR1 as SGHAT and CDR2 as FQDESV (reference sequence).

V and J are TRBV10-3 and TRBJ2-1, with a weak D call TRBD1 (5 bases). Germline V gene sequence: CDR1 ENHRY, CDR2 SYGVKD. The CDR3 has 12 residues. Trimming shortened V by 9 bases and J by 9 bases, and 15 bases separated the two germline ends. For the CDR3, the DNA is TGTGCCATATCGACAAGGGGTGGTGAGCAGTTCTTC. Amino acids: CAISTRGGEQFF.

The genes are TRBV6-5 and TRBJ2-2; D perhaps matches TRBD2 (7 bases). Trimming cost V 4 bases and J 1 base, with 13 bases left between them. CDR1 and CDR2 from the germline V gene are MNHEY and SVGAGI. This CDR3 region has 16 residues. The CDR3 bases are TGTGCCAGCAGTTTCGAGGGGGGGATGAACACCGGGGAGCTGTTTTTT. Translation gives CASSFEGGMNTGELFF.